The clone carrying this T cell receptor beta chain was picked up a small number of times. V lost 0 bases and J 4 bases, leaving 14 bases between the germline ends. The length of the CDR3 is 16 residues. The germline CDR1 and CDR2 sequences are SGHKS and YYEKEE (reference sequence). Profiled with immunoSEQ multiplex PCR; TCRdb holds only in-frame clones, not every one. In the table there are about 70,000 clones, roughly 82% of which are singletons. This entry comes from a study of OX40 agonist ivuxolimab in advanced cancers. V and J are TRBV5-5 and TRBJ1-5; D is perhaps TRBD1 (5 bases). Sequences were derived from CD4+ or CD8+ T cells sorted from blood, sampled in a trial of the OX40 agonist ivuxolimab. This receptor was obtained from an adult with an advanced solid tumor such as melanoma, head and neck, liver or kidney cancer. The CDR3 coding sequence is TGTGCCAGCAGCTTGGAACCCGGGGGAAGGAATCAGCCCCAGCATTTT. Protein sequence: CASSLEPGGRNQPQHF.